The next 7 T cell receptor beta chains were all read from a single sample in a study of CD8 T cells in ankylosing spondylitis. TCRdb re-called the 5' RACE reads through MiXCR, storing one row per CDR3 protein. This sample has approximately 240,000 distinct CDR3 sequences, with more than 20% found just once. Sequencing was done on a sample of blood, either unsorted or a sorted T cell fraction (not recorded which). These receptors were obtained from a male donor with ankylosing spondylitis or in good health (not recorded which).

The chain couples TRBV12-3 or TRBV12-4 to TRBJ2-7, with D possibly being TRBD1 (5 bases). V lost 6 bases, J lost 0 bases, and 12 bases lay in between. The CDR3 consists of 14 residues. The CDR3 is CASSTDSSSYEQYF. CDR3 DNA sequence: TGTGCCAGCAGCACCGACAGTTCCTCCTACGAGCAGTACTTC.

This clonotype was detected only a few times. The genes are TRBV5-1 and TRBJ2-7, with 10 nucleotides matching TRBD2. This CDR3 spans 15 amino acids. Trimming removed 5 bases from V and 3 bases from J; junction bases left unmatched: 8. Germline assignment: CDR1 SGHRS and CDR2 YFSETQ. The CDR3 coding sequence is TGCGCCAGCAGTCCAAGGACTAGCGGCCACTACGAGCAGTACTTC. Translated, it gives CASSPRTSGHYEQYF. Variable domain in full (rest from reference TRBV5-1 and TRBJ2-7): KAGVTQTPRYLIKTRGQQVTLSCSPISGHRSVSWYQQTPGQGLQFLFEYFSETQRNKGNFPGRFSGRQFSNSRSEMNVSTLELGDSALYLCASSPRTSGHYEQYFGPGTRLTVT.

The sample holds a few counts of this clonotype. This sequence joins TRBV20-1 and TRBJ2-1; D may match TRBD1 or TRBD2 (5 bases each). CDR3 size: 15 residues. Trimming shortened V by 5 bases and J by 3 bases, and 17 bases separated the two germline ends. Germline assignment: CDR1 DFQATT and CDR2 SNEGSKA (reference sequence). CDR3 in amino acids: CSAGETGRSYNEQFF. The CDR3 DNA follows: TGCAGTGCTGGGGAAACGGGACGCAGCTACAATGAGCAGTTCTTC.

The rearrangement uses TRBV6-1 and TRBJ2-3; unclear D gene. V was pared by 8 bases and J by 3 bases, with 12 bases between. The CDR3 runs to 13 residues. Per the germline V gene, CDR1 is MNHNS and CDR2 is SASEGT. CDR3 sequence reads: CASSPGSTDTQYF. The CDR3 nucleotides are TGTGCCAGCTCACCGGGCAGTACAGATACGCAGTATTTT.

The rearrangement uses TRBV5-1 and TRBJ2-6, with D possibly TRBD1 on 5 matching bases. The V end was cut by 1 base, the J end by 4 bases, with 9 bases between. Germline values: CDR1 SGHRS, CDR2 YFSETQ. The CDR3 covers 15 residues. CDR3 DNA: TGCGCCAGCAGCTTGCAGGGTGCCGGGGCCAACGTCCTGACTTTC. It translates to CASSLQGAGANVLTF.

The chain has TRBV20-1 and TRBJ2-3; 10 positions agree with TRBD2. CDR3 length equals 17 residues. Germline values: CDR1 DFQATT, CDR2 SNEGSKA (reference sequence). V shed 4 bases and J 1 base; nucleotides not matched to a gene: 11. The CDR3 DNA is TGCAGTGCTAACGACTTTAGCGGGGGGAGCCGCACAGATACGCAGTATTTT. This codes for CSANDFSGGSRTDTQYF.

This clonotype was seen a handful of times. The chain couples TRBV20-1 to TRBJ2-3, with unresolved D. This CDR3 is built from 14 residues. The V and J ends lost 0 bases and 3 bases respectively, with 10 bases between them. CDR1 DFQATT and CDR2 SNEGSKA come from the germline V gene (reference sequence). CDR3 sequence reads: CSARDPVGTDTQYF. The CDR3 nucleotides are TGCAGTGCTAGAGATCCGGTCGGGACAGATACGCAGTATTTT.